Listed below are T cell receptor beta chains from one sample, sequenced in a study of technical replicates of blood from several donors. Profiling relied on immunoSEQ multiplex PCR, and the TCRdb table lists in-frame clones only, not all of them. The sample includes 50,000 to 65,000 clones, almost 95% of them seen just once. The sample comprised PBMCs. The source is a human donor in good health. Some clones in this sample may be carry-over from other donors' samples. CDR3s include the opening cysteine and the closing phenylalanine or tryptophan. A D gene is named only where the DNA matches it firmly. For some rows the clone size is stated as once, few or many, or as a class when expanded; others skip it.

abundance,j_gene,v_gene,d_gene,CDR3nt,CDR3aa
NA,TRBJ1-6,TRBV5-6,NA,TGTGCCAGCAGCCGACCCGGGACTTTGAATTCACCCCTCCACTTT,CASSRPGTLNSPLHF
once,TRBJ1-6,TRBV7-2,TRBD1,TGTGCCAGCAGCGGACGACAGGGGAGGAATTCACCCCTCCACTTT,CASSGRQGRNSPLHF
NA,TRBJ1-4,TRBV19,NA,TGTGCCAGTAGTATGGTCAGGGCTAATGAAAAACTGTTTTTT,CASSMVRANEKLFF
NA,TRBJ2-3,TRBV4-1,TRBD2,TGCGCCAGCAGCCCGGGACTAGCGGGCGACCTTAACACACCATATACGCAGTATTTT,CASSPGLAGDLNTPYTQYF
NA,TRBJ1-1,TRBV18,NA,TGTGCCAGCTCACCAATAAACACTGAAGCTTTCTTT,CASSPINTEAFF
NA,TRBJ2-1,TRBV4-1,NA,TGCGCCAGCAGCCCCACACCTACAGGGAGCTCCTACAATGAGCAGTTCTTC,CASSPTPTGSSYNEQFF
NA,TRBJ1-5,TRBV4-1,TRBD1,TGCGCCAGCAGCCAAGCCCCCGACAGGGGAGGATATCAGCCCCAGCATTTT,CASSQAPDRGGYQPQHF
NA,TRBJ1-4,TRBV7-9,TRBD1,TGTGCCAGCAGCGGAAAGGGGGCCGGTAATGAAAAACTGTTTTTT,CASSGKGAGNEKLFF
NA,TRBJ1-4,TRBV6-1,TRBD1,TGTGCCAGCAGTGACCGGACAGGAACTAATGAAAAACTGTTTTTT,CASSDRTGTNEKLFF
NA,TRBJ2-2,TRBV19,TRBD2,TGTGCCAGTAGTTTCATAGCGGGCGGGGAGCTGTTTTTT,CASSFIAGGELFF
NA,TRBJ1-5,TRBV19,TRBD1,TGTGCCAGTAGTAAGGACAGGGCAGGTAATCAGCCCCAGCATTTT,CASSKDRAGNQPQHF
NA,TRBJ2-7,TRBV7-3,NA,TGTGCCAGCAGCTTAACGGGGCCCCGGGGGTCCTACGAGCAGTACTTC,CASSLTGPRGSYEQYF
NA,TRBJ2-4,TRBV4-2,TRBD2,TGTGCCAGCAGCCAAGAGACTAGCGGGGGGTTAATAGCCAAAAACATTCAGTACTTC,CASSQETSGGLIAKNIQYF
NA,TRBJ2-4,TRBV6-5,TRBD2,TGTGCCAGCAGTTACTCGCTGGGACTAATTCCTCAGTACTTC,CASSYSLGLIPQYF
NA,TRBJ2-1,TRBV6-5,TRBD2,TGTGCCAGCAGTTCCCTAGCGGGGGGCAACAATGAGCAGTTCTTC,CASSSLAGGNNEQFF
once,TRBJ2-1,TRBV7-9,NA,TGTGCCAGCAGCTTTTCCCGTCCCTTGTACAATGAGCAGTTCTTC,CASSFSRPLYNEQFF
NA,TRBJ1-3,TRBV5-4,TRBD1,TGTGCCAGCAGCTCGGGACAGCTTGGAAACACCATATATTTT,CASSSGQLGNTIYF
NA,TRBJ2-7,TRBV11-2,NA,TGTGCCAGCAGCCGGGGGTACGAGCAGTACTTC,CASSRGYEQYF
NA,TRBJ2-2,TRBV6-4,NA,TGTGCCAGCAGAGTAACGGGAGTGATCGGGGAGCTGTTTTTT,CASRVTGVIGELFF
NA,TRBJ1-5,TRBV6-1,NA,TGTGCCAGCAGTGGACTTCGACAGCTCCAGGTCGTGGAGCCCCAGCATTTT,CASSGLRQLQVVEPQHF
NA,TRBJ2-6,TRBV7-2,NA,TGTGCCAGCACCTCAGGGTTAACTGGGGCCAACGTCCTGACTTTC,CASTSGLTGANVLTF
NA,TRBJ2-7,TRBV5-1,TRBD1,TGCGCCAGCAGGATGGGGACAGGAACCTACGAGCAGTACTTC,CASRMGTGTYEQYF
NA,TRBJ2-7,TRBV6-5,NA,TGTGCCAGCAGTTACCGTGGAGGCGAGCAGTACTTC,CASSYRGGEQYF
NA,TRBJ2-5,TRBV5-6,TRBD2,TGTGCCAGCAGCATGGGACTAGCGGGAGTCGGAGAGACCCAGTACTTC,CASSMGLAGVGETQYF
NA,TRBJ1-2,TRBV5-6,TRBD1,TGTGCCAGCAGCTCCTCGGGACAGGGGGACTATGGCTACACCTTC,CASSSSGQGDYGYTF
NA,TRBJ2-7,TRBV7-2,NA,TGTGCCAGCAGCTTATTTGTGGGGCTCGAGCAGTACTTC,CASSLFVGLEQYF
NA,TRBJ1-5,TRBV30,TRBD1,TGTGCCTGGAGGTCGCAGGGGGCTCAGCCCCAGCATTTT,CAWRSQGAQPQHF
NA,TRBJ2-5,TRBV10-3,NA,TGTGCCATCAGTGAGTCGGAGGAGACCCAGTACTTC,CAISESEETQYF
NA,TRBJ2-4,TRBV27,TRBD1,TGTGCCAGCAGCCCGACAGGGGCGGGAAGAAACATTCAGTACTTC,CASSPTGAGRNIQYF
once,TRBJ1-1,TRBV18,NA,TGTGCCAGCTCACCGGGAGGGAACACTGAAGCTTTCTTT,CASSPGGNTEAFF
NA,TRBJ2-1,TRBV5-1,TRBD1,TGCGCCAGCAGCTCGGGGACAGCGTCCTTGTACAATGAGCAGTTCTTC,CASSSGTASLYNEQFF
NA,TRBJ2-5,TRBV7-2,TRBD2,TGTGCCAGCAGCCCCACTAGCGGGATGGAGACCCAGTACTTC,CASSPTSGMETQYF
NA,TRBJ2-1,TRBV11-2,TRBD2,TGTGCCAGCAGCCAGAGGGCGGCCCAGCGGGGGGGCCAATACAATGAGCAGTTCTTC,CASSQRAAQRGGQYNEQFF
NA,TRBJ1-3,TRBV7-2,TRBD1,TGTGCCAGCAGCTTCGACAGGGAGGCTGGAAACACCATATATTTT,CASSFDREAGNTIYF
NA,TRBJ1-2,TRBV4-3,TRBD1,TGCGCCAGCAGCCAAGGGGGCCTCGGCAGGGGGCGAAAGGGCTACACCTTC,CASSQGGLGRGRKGYTF
NA,TRBJ2-3,TRBV7-3,NA,TGTGCCAGCAGCTTAGTCCAGGGGTTAGATACGCAGTATTTT,CASSLVQGLDTQYF
NA,TRBJ1-1,TRBV20-1,TRBD1,TGCAGTGCCCCGGACAGGAGGCCTTTCTTT,CSAPDRRPFF